The 32 T cell receptor beta chains listed next were all sequenced from one sample in a study of blood T cell repertoires in COVID-19 (TCRdb year 2020). Library preparation employed the immunoSEQ multiplex PCR assay. The clones in this table, taken by TCRdb from immuneACCESS, are in-frame only. Not every clone is retained; where verified, under half of the shortfall comes from an unresolved V gene, and the cause of the rest is unknown. The sample profile shows a few hundred thousand clones; about 87% of them were found once. The ten most abundant clones make up over 9.5% of the sample. The sequenced sample was peripheral blood. The receptors shown here come from a woman in her fifties or sixties with COVID-19, enrolled during active disease.

The J gene is TRBJ2-3, the V gene TRBV5-1, with TRBD1 matching 7 bases. The CDR3 length is 14 residues. Per germline, CDR1 SGHRS and CDR2 YFSETQ. Trimming cost V 3 bases and J 2 bases; bases outside gene matches: 3. The CDR3, as DNA: TGCGCCAGCAGCTCGGGGACAGCCACAGATACGCAGTATTTT. Protein product: CASSSGTATDTQYF.

This clone was detected a few times. CDR3 amino acids: CATSWDRGTGELFF. CDR3 coding DNA: TGTGCCACCAGTTGGGACAGGGGAACCGGGGAGCTGTTTTTT. This sequence joins TRBV24-1 and TRBJ2-2; 10 positions agree with TRBD1. CDR3 size: 14 residues. Germline CDR1 KGHDR, CDR2 SFDVKD. Trimming removed 6 bases from V and 5 bases from J; junction bases left unmatched: 2.

This chain uses TRBV4-2 with TRBJ1-5; 8 bases align to TRBD1. V lost 6 bases to trimming and J lost 0 bases; unmatched junction nucleotides: 10. Germline loops: CDR1 LGHNA, CDR2 YNFKEQ. This CDR3 contains 17 residues. The CDR3 sequence: CASSLQGEGASNQPQHF. DNA for the CDR3: TGTGCCAGCAGTCTACAGGGGGAGGGGGCTAGCAATCAGCCCCAGCATTTT.

The chain couples TRBV15 to TRBJ1-1; 8 nucleotides match TRBD1. Unmatched junction bases numbered 3, after V lost 9 bases and J lost 0 bases. This CDR3 region has 13 residues. CDR1 is LNHNV and CDR2 is YYDKDF in the germline V gene (reference sequence). Here the CDR3 DNA reads TGTGCCACTGGACAGGGAATGAACACTGAAGCTTTCTTT. Its translation is CATGQGMNTEAFF. The entire variable domain, with the rest obtained from reference TRBV15 and TRBJ1-1, is as follows: DAMVIQNPRYQVTQFGKPVTLSCSQTLNHNVMYWYQQKSSQAPKLLFHYYDKDFNNEADTPDNFQSRRPNTSFCFLDIRSPGLGDTAMYLCATGQGMNTEAFFGQGTRLTVV.

This clone occurred a few times. The chain uses TRBV10-2 and TRBJ1-4, with a possible D match to TRBD1 (6 bases). This CDR3 is built from 13 residues. V gave up 5 bases and J gave up 8 bases, with 12 bases separating them. CDR1 and CDR2 (germline): WSHSY, SAAADI. CDR3 amino acids: CASSLGAREKLFF. DNA for the CDR3: TGCGCCAGCAGTTTGGGGGCGCGGGAAAAACTGTTTTTT.

The chain combines TRBV5-1 with TRBJ2-7; 8 bases fit TRBD2. This CDR3 contains 17 residues. V dropped 0 bases and J dropped 0; count of bases not matched to a gene: 8. From germline, CDR1 is SGHRS and CDR2 YFSETQ. The CDR3 DNA reads as TGCGCCAGCAGCTTGGCCTCCGGGGGGGTGCGCTCCTACGAGCAGTACTTC. This gives the protein CASSLASGGVRSYEQYF.

V usage is TRBV2 and J usage is TRBJ1-1; D gene ambiguous. Germline loops: CDR1 SNHLY, CDR2 FYNNEI. The CDR3 is 14 residues long. V was trimmed by 5 bases and J by 0 bases, leaving 10 bases between them. The CDR3 DNA follows: TGTGCCAGCAGTACGGGAACCTTGAACACTGAAGCTTTCTTT. This sequence encodes CASSTGTLNTEAFF. The full variable domain, rest sourced from reference TRBV2 and TRBJ1-1, is EPEVTQTPSHQVTQMGQEVILRCVPISNHLYFYWYRQILGQKVEFLVSFYNNEISEKSEIFDDQFSVERPDGSNFTLKIRSTKLEDSAMYFCASSTGTLNTEAFFGQGTRLTVV.

This chain uses TRBV2 with TRBJ2-3; a possible D gene is TRBD2 (6 bases). V lost 6 bases and J 5 bases, leaving 9 bases between the germline ends. The CDR3 has 12 amino acids. Germline V lookup: CDR1 SNHLY, CDR2 FYNNEI. CDR3 residues: CASRPTRDTQYF. In DNA, the CDR3 is TGTGCCAGCAGGCCGACTAGAGATACGCAGTATTTT.

This chain uses TRBV12-3 or TRBV12-4 with TRBJ2-1, with D unclear. The CDR3 is made up of 11 amino acids. Deletions cut 3 bases from V and 5 bases from J, with 2 bases between. CDR3 in amino acids: CASSFNNEQFF. The DNA of the CDR3 is TGTGCCAGCAGTTTTAACAATGAGCAGTTCTTC.

The chain employs TRBV13 and TRBJ1-2, with a possible D match to TRBD1 (5 bases). The CDR3 consists of 16 residues. V dropped 3 bases and J dropped 0 bases, with 14 bases sitting between them. In germline, CDR1 is PRHDT, CDR2 FYEKMQ (reference sequence). As DNA, the CDR3 is TGTGCCAGCAGCTTCGCCACAGGTGTAGCTAACTATGGCTACACCTTC. It codes for CASSFATGVANYGYTF.

This chain connects TRBV5-6 to TRBJ1-5, with a possible D match to TRBD1 (6 bases). The V and J ends lost 5 bases and 3 bases respectively, with 18 bases between them. Germline CDR1 SGHDT, CDR2 YYEEEE. The CDR3 extends over 16 amino acids. The CDR3 spells CASSRGGPGFNQPQHF. For the CDR3, the DNA is TGTGCCAGCAGTCGGGGGGGCCCGGGATTCAATCAGCCCCAGCATTTT.

The V call is TRBV9, the J call TRBJ2-2, with TRBD2 identical over 10 bases. The germline gives CDR1 SGDLS, CDR2 YYNGEE. Unmatched junction bases numbered 12, after V lost 0 bases and J lost 7 bases. The CDR3 is 18 amino acids. In DNA form, the CDR3 reads TGTGCCAGCAGCGTAGCGATGGGAGCGGGGGGGCCCGGCGGGGAGCTGTTTTTT. It specifies CASSVAMGAGGPGGELFF.

This clone has only one observation. The V and J genes are TRBV27 and TRBJ1-2; TRBD1 agrees at 9 bases. Per germline, CDR1 MNHEY and CDR2 SMNVEV (reference sequence). The CDR3 length is 13 residues. J gave up 8 bases and V 6 bases, and 7 bases lay outside the gene matches. In DNA form, the CDR3 reads TGTGCCAGCAGGCGGACAGGGGACAGGGGCTACACCTTC. This encodes CASRRTGDRGYTF.

The V gene is TRBV30, the J gene TRBJ1-1, with 8 bases that match TRBD1. CDR3 length: 13 residues. Germline V gene lookup returns CDR1 GTSNPN and CDR2 SVGIG (reference sequence). Trimming at V came to 7 bases and at J to 6 bases, leaving 10 bases not matched to a gene. CDR3 bases: TGTGCCTTCAACAGGGGGTCATTGTCTGAAGCTTTCTTT. Its protein product is CAFNRGSLSEAFF.

This chain uses TRBV24-1 with TRBJ2-5, with D possibly TRBD1 on 5 matching bases. This CDR3 is built from 16 residues. The V gene lost 0 bases and the J gene lost 5 bases, with 15 bases spanning the gap. Germline values: CDR1 KGHDR, CDR2 SFDVKD. The CDR3 reads CATSDLDGRGDETQYF. The CDR3 DNA is TGTGCCACCAGTGATTTGGATGGTAGGGGCGACGAGACCCAGTACTTC.

This clone was seen only a few times. The CDR3 DNA sequence: TGTGCCAGCAGCCAAGCCACGGCAAGCGATCAGCCCCAGCATTTT. Protein sequence: CASSQATASDQPQHF. The chain carries TRBV4-2 and TRBJ1-5; D gene ambiguous. CDR1 is LGHNA, CDR2 YNFKEQ, per germline. With 1 base removed from V and 5 bases from J, the gap between germline ends came to 12 bases. This CDR3 comprises 15 residues.

The V gene is TRBV25-1, the J gene TRBJ2-2; 7 positions agree with TRBD2. Germline CDR1 is MGHDK and CDR2 is SYGVNS. The CDR3 consists of 14 residues. V lost 3 bases and J lost 6; bases outside the gene matches: 4. The CDR3 loop reads CASSDPRGAGELFF. CDR3 bases: TGTGCCAGCAGTGATCCCCGGGGGGCCGGGGAGCTGTTTTTT. Full variable domain (rest looked up from reference TRBV25-1 and TRBJ2-2): EADIYQTPRYLVIGTGKKITLECSQTMGHDKMYWYQQDPGMELHLIHYSYGVNSTEKGDLSSESTVSRIRTEHFPLTLESARPSHTSQYLCASSDPRGAGELFFGEGSRLTVL.

The chain couples TRBV28 to TRBJ1-5, with D maybe TRBD1 (5 bases). The CDR3 sequence is 13 residues long. Germline loops: CDR1 MDHEN, CDR2 SYDVKM. The germline V and J ends were trimmed by 2 bases and 6 bases, with 8 bases remaining between them. CDR3 sequence: CASSLRGPQPQHF. CDR3 sequence (DNA): TGTGCCAGCAGTTTAAGGGGTCCTCAGCCCCAGCATTTT.

The chain couples TRBV5-8 to TRBJ2-7, with a weak D call TRBD2 (6 bases). Germline CDR1 SGHTS, CDR2 YDEGEE. The length of the CDR3 is 13 residues. V shed 7 bases and J shed 3 bases, with 14 bases lying between them. In DNA, the CDR3 is TGTGCCAGCGGTCGGAGGGCTGTCTACGAGCAGTACTTC. This sequence encodes CASGRRAVYEQYF. The full variable domain, in which reference TRBV5-8 and TRBJ2-7 provide the parts outside the CDR3, is EAGVTQSPTHLIKTRGQQATLRCSPISGHTSVYWYQQALGLGLQFLLWYDEGEERNRGNFPPRFSGRQFPNYSSELNVNALELEDSALYLCASGRRAVYEQYFGPGTRLTVT.

The chain recombines TRBV11-2 with TRBJ2-7; unclear D gene. Germline-derived CDR1 and CDR2 are SGHAT and FQNNGV. V was shortened by 5 bases and J by 4 bases, with 18 bases between the two germline ends. CDR3 length: 15 amino acids. The CDR3 loop reads CASSTLGPGSYEQYF. DNA of the CDR3: TGTGCCAGCAGCACCCTAGGTCCGGGTTCGTACGAGCAGTACTTC.

V usage is TRBV11-2 and J usage is TRBJ1-1, with D uncertain. V lost 5 bases to trimming and J lost 0 bases, with 10 bases between them. The CDR3 is made up of 14 amino acids. Germline V gene sequence: CDR1 SGHAT, CDR2 FQNNGV. CDR3 sequence (DNA): TGTGCCAGCAGCATACCGAGGATGAACACTGAAGCTTTCTTT. As protein: CASSIPRMNTEAFF.

The chain recombines TRBV6-1 with TRBJ1-1; no firm D call. V lost 1 base, J lost 3 bases, and 9 bases lay in between. The germline V gene has CDR1 MNHNS and CDR2 SASEGT. This CDR3 is 14 amino acids long. This CDR3 is CASSEGAPYTEAFF. CDR3 nucleotides: TGTGCCAGCAGTGAAGGGGCTCCCTACACTGAAGCTTTCTTT.

The chain combines TRBV18 with TRBJ2-2; TRBD1 matches 10 bases. Germline CDR1 KGHSH, CDR2 LQKENI. The length of the CDR3 is 17 residues. The ends lost 6 bases at V and 3 bases at J; junction bases unmatched: 10. CDR3: CASSIYGTGDHTGELFF. In DNA, the CDR3 is TGTGCCAGCTCGATCTACGGGACAGGGGACCACACCGGGGAGCTGTTTTTT.

The chain recombines TRBV6-4 with TRBJ1-1; 9 nucleotides agree with TRBD1. The CDR3 totals 16 residues. Germline values: CDR1 MRHNA, CDR2 SNTAGT. V lost 8 bases and J lost 0; bases outside the gene matches: 10. The CDR3: CASLRGTGLLNTEAFF. The DNA of the CDR3 is TGTGCCAGCCTCAGGGGGACAGGGCTTTTGAACACTGAAGCTTTCTTT.

This rearrangement joins TRBV27 to TRBJ1-1; no clear D. This CDR3 spans 14 amino acids. V was cut by 3 bases and J by 5 bases, with 13 bases left in between. Per the germline V gene, CDR1 is MNHEY and CDR2 is SMNVEV (reference sequence). CDR3 coding DNA: TGTGCCAGCAGTTTCGGAGGGCGGGGAACTGAAGCTTTCTTT. Its translation is CASSFGGRGTEAFF.

V usage is TRBV6-5 and J usage is TRBJ1-5; TRBD1 matches at 7 bases. Germline CDR1 is MNHEY and CDR2 is SVGAGI. V trimming: 5 bases; J trimming: 5 bases; junction bases outside the gene matches: 9. The CDR3 has 15 residues. The CDR3 region is CASSPSRQGHQPQHF. The CDR3 DNA reads TGTGCCAGCAGTCCCTCTCGACAGGGTCATCAGCCCCAGCATTTT.

The V call is TRBV19, the J call TRBJ2-7; TRBD1 agrees at 9 bases. J was trimmed by 2 bases and V by 6 bases; bases with no gene match: 8. The CDR3 length is 15 residues. In germline, CDR1 is LNHDA, CDR2 SQIVND (reference sequence). In DNA, the CDR3 is TGTGCCAGTAGCCGTCGGACAGGGGAAACCTACGAGCAGTACTTC. Its translation is CASSRRTGETYEQYF.

CDR3 loop: CASSLVHPSGANVLTF. In nucleotides, the CDR3 is TGCGCCAGCAGCTTGGTACACCCCTCTGGGGCCAACGTCCTGACTTTC. This chain links TRBV5-1 with TRBJ2-6; D remains unclear. Germline CDR1 SGHRS, CDR2 YFSETQ. With 0 bases removed from V and 0 bases from J, the gap between germline ends came to 7 bases. The CDR3 has 16 residues.

In regard to this clone: A junction end diverges from the germline sequence, so it may reflect a read error. The chain employs TRBV6-1 and TRBJ1-2; D gene ambiguous. Germline-derived CDR1 and CDR2 are MNHNS and SASEGT. The CDR3 is 12 amino acids. The CDR3 DNA sequence: TGTGCCAGCAGGGAAGGCAGCTATGGCTACACCTTC. It encodes CASREGSYGYTF.

This clone showed up just a few times. This sample also contains other DNA sequences that code for the same CDR3. This chain connects TRBV18 to TRBJ2-6; D is perhaps TRBD1 (5 bases). Trimming removed 2 bases from V and 1 base from J, with 6 bases in between. Germline assignment: CDR1 KGHSH and CDR2 LQKENI. This CDR3 has 15 amino acids. The CDR3 is CASSPDRSGANVLTF. Written as DNA, the CDR3 is TGTGCCAGCTCACCAGACAGATCTGGGGCCAACGTCCTGACTTTC.

The rearrangement joins TRBV6-5 to TRBJ1-2; no reliable D call. Germline-derived CDR1 and CDR2 are MNHEY and SVGAGI. Trimming pared 4 bases from V and 3 bases from J, leaving 6 bases between. The CDR3 covers 12 residues. The CDR3 DNA sequence: TGTGCCAGCAGTTCCGTTGACTATGGCTACACCTTC. This translates into CASSSVDYGYTF.

The chain recombines TRBV9 with TRBJ2-1; 11 bases are a match to TRBD2. Germline V gene lookup returns CDR1 SGDLS and CDR2 YYNGEE. The CDR3 is 16 amino acids. V lost 4 bases and J lost 5; bases outside the gene matches: 8. CDR3 region: CASSPQGLAVNNEQFF. Here the CDR3 DNA reads TGTGCCAGCAGCCCACAGGGACTAGCGGTGAACAATGAGCAGTTCTTC.